These 15 T cell receptor beta chains share one sample of origin, sequenced in a study of PD-1 blockade in classical Hodgkin lymphoma. Time point denoted: cycle 4 day 1 (C4D1), after six to seven weeks of nivolumab. All patients relapsed after autologous stem cell transplantation, and brentuximab vedotin exposure varied. TCRdb keeps only in-frame clones here, not all; method: immunoSEQ multiplex PCR. Of 100,000 or so clones listed, approximately 89% were seen once; the top ten hold about 20%. The sample was peripheral blood mononuclear cells (PBMCs), taken before the fourth cycle of nivolumab. The receptors shown here come from a human donor with classical Hodgkin lymphoma.

The rearrangement links TRBV7-9 to TRBJ2-2; 8 bases align to TRBD1. Per germline, CDR1 SEHNR and CDR2 FQNEAQ (reference sequence). V trimming: 4 bases; J trimming: 1 base; junction bases outside the gene matches: 8. The CDR3 covers 17 residues. CDR3 nucleotide sequence: TGTGCCAGCAGCTATCCCAGGGGGCGGGAGAACACCGGGGAGCTGTTTTTT. Amino acid sequence: CASSYPRGRENTGELFF.

V gene TRBV4-1 combines with J gene TRBJ2-1; possibly TRBD2 for D (6 bases). This CDR3 contains 15 residues. In germline, CDR1 is MGHRA, CDR2 YSYEKL. The ends were cut back, 8 bases at V and 3 bases at J, with 17 bases in the middle. CDR3 DNA sequence: TGCGCCAGCCGTGATCTAAGCGGGTACTACAATGAGCAGTTCTTC. Its protein product is CASRDLSGYYNEQFF.

The CDR3 loop is CASSLVTQIYNEQFF. The CDR3 DNA reads as TGTGCCAGCAGTTTAGTCACTCAAATATACAATGAGCAGTTCTTC. This sequence joins TRBV27 and TRBJ2-1; D gene unclear. The CDR3 spans 15 residues. Germline values: CDR1 MNHEY, CDR2 SMNVEV (reference sequence). Trimming stripped 2 bases from V and 4 bases from J, with 12 bases between.

The chain links TRBV5-1 to TRBJ1-2; the D is unclear. The CDR3 has 13 residues. The ends were cut back, 5 bases at V and 0 bases at J, with 8 bases in the middle. CDR1 is SGHRS, CDR2 YFSETQ, per germline. CDR3 in amino acids: CASRGRANYGYTF. In DNA form, the CDR3 reads TGCGCCAGCAGGGGCCGGGCTAACTATGGCTACACCTTC.

The V and J genes are TRBV9 and TRBJ2-3, with 10 bases lining up with TRBD2. The CDR3 has 16 residues. CDR1 is SGDLS, CDR2 YYNGEE, per germline. V shed 2 bases, J shed 1 base, and the junction held 4 bases outside the gene matches. The CDR3 nucleotides read TGTGCCAGCAGCGTCGAAGCGGGAGGGGGCACAGATACGCAGTATTTT. It codes for CASSVEAGGGTDTQYF.

V and J are TRBV5-8 and TRBJ1-4; D is perhaps TRBD1 (6 bases). Trimming left V 0 bases short and J 3 bases short, with 12 bases between. Germline V gene lookup returns CDR1 SGHTS and CDR2 YDEGEE. The CDR3 runs to 16 residues. CDR3 sequence reads: CASSLGSGDANEKLFF. CDR3 DNA sequence: TGTGCCAGCAGCTTGGGGTCAGGGGATGCTAATGAAAAACTGTTTTTT.

The chain employs TRBV20-1 and TRBJ1-1; D is ambiguous. Germline values: CDR1 DFQATT, CDR2 SNEGSKA (reference sequence). Trimming cost V 3 bases and J 9 bases, with 5 bases left between them. The CDR3 loop spans 9 amino acids. Written as DNA, the CDR3 is TGCAGTGCTAGGGGTCAAGCTTTCTTT. It codes for CSARGQAFF.

The chain has TRBV5-1 and TRBJ2-1; 8 bases are a match to TRBD2. The J segment lost 3 bases and the V segment lost 5 bases, leaving 4 bases of the junction unmatched. In germline, CDR1 is SGHRS, CDR2 YFSETQ. The CDR3 runs 14 residues. In nucleotides, the CDR3 is TGCGCCAGCAGGAGGCGGGAGGACTACAATGAGCAGTTCTTC. Its translation is CASRRREDYNEQFF.

The V gene is TRBV5-1, the J gene TRBJ2-5, with D possibly matching TRBD1 (5 bases). CDR3 length: 14 residues. V lost 0 bases and J lost 4, with 10 bases in between. Germline V CDR1 and CDR2: SGHRS, YFSETQ. The CDR3 nucleotides read TGCGCCAGCAGCTTGGTAGGGGCTGGAGAGACCCAGTACTTC. It codes for CASSLVGAGETQYF.

The V call is TRBV7-2, the J call TRBJ2-1, with 13 bases matching TRBD2. CDR1 is SGHTA, CDR2 FQGNSA, per germline. Germline trimming cut 5 bases from V and 6 bases from J; bases unmatched to any gene: 13. The CDR3 is 18 residues long. CDR3 sequence: CASSPLRGTSGKFNEQFF. CDR3 DNA: TGTGCCAGCAGCCCCCTTAGGGGGACTAGCGGGAAGTTCAATGAGCAGTTCTTC.

The rearrangement joins TRBV5-1 to TRBJ2-7; D is unclear. V lost 4 bases to trimming and J lost 8 bases, with 19 bases between them. This CDR3 is 14 amino acids long. Germline V gives CDR1 SGHRS, CDR2 YFSETQ. In nucleotides, the CDR3 is TGCGCCAGCAGCGATACCGGGTCCTCTCGCCAGCAGTACTTC. Residues: CASSDTGSSRQQYF.

This clone was seen once. The V call is TRBV19, the J call TRBJ2-1; perhaps TRBD2 as D (5 bases). The CDR3 sequence is 14 residues long. CDR1 is LNHDA and CDR2 is SQIVND in the germline V gene (reference sequence). Trimming removed 2 bases at V and 6 bases at J, with 11 bases between. This chain's CDR3 is CASSILGRGNEQFF. CDR3 bases: TGTGCCAGTAGTATATTGGGGAGAGGCAATGAGCAGTTCTTC.

The chain carries TRBV29-1 and TRBJ2-5; D might be TRBD1 (5 bases). The CDR3 totals 13 residues. Trimming cost V 6 bases and J 2 bases, with 13 bases left between them. Germline CDR1 SQVTM, CDR2 ANQGSEA. This CDR3 reads CSVVRAGQETQYF. The CDR3 DNA follows: TGCAGCGTGGTCCGGGCAGGGCAAGAGACCCAGTACTTC.

The chain carries TRBV10-1 and TRBJ2-3; 7 bases align to TRBD2. The germline gives CDR1 WNHNN, CDR2 SYGVQD (reference sequence). Trimming removed 4 bases from V and 5 bases from J; junction bases left unmatched: 9. The CDR3 runs to 15 residues. In DNA, the CDR3 is TGCGCCAGCAGTGGGGAGGGTCCCCCCAGAGATACGCAGTATTTT. This encodes CASSGEGPPRDTQYF.

The chain has TRBV2 and TRBJ1-2; D not certain. Looked up from germline, CDR1 is SNHLY and CDR2 is FYNNEI. CDR3 length equals 13 residues. V was trimmed by 6 bases and J by 1 base, leaving 9 bases between them. CDR3 DNA: TGTGCCAGCAGGAAGGATCTTAACTATGGCTACACCTTC. Its translation: CASRKDLNYGYTF.